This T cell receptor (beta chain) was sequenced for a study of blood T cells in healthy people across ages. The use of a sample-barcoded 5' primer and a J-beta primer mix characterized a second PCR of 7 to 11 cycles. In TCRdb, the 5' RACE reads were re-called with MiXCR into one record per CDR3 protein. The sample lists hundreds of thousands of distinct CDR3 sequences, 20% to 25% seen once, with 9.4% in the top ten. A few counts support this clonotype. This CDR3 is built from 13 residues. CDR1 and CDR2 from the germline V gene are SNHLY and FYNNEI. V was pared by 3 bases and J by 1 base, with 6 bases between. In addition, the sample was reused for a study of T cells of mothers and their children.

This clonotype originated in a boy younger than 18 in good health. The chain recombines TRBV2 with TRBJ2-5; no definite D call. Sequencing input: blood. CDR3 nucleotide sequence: TGTGCCAGCAGTGACCCGTTCCAAGAGACCCAGTACTTC. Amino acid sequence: CASSDPFQETQYF.